This T cell receptor beta chain was sequenced for a study of CD8+CD57+ T cells in acquired aplastic anemia. Study findings and constraints: Patients shared around 31 CD8+ CDR3 sequences with controls.

Genomic DNA, the template, was used for profiling of the TCR beta VDJ and CDR3. TCRdb itself ran the reads through MiXCR, one entry per CDR3 protein. This table holds about 200,000 distinct CDR3 sequences, 60% to 80% found once. Patients selected for sequencing had displayed CD8+CD57+ cell expansion by flow cytometry. Patients were therapy-naive when their blood was sampled. This clonotype was counted once. Its target is unknown. This CDR3 contains 14 residues. Deletions cut 3 bases from V and 8 bases from J, with 14 bases between. Germline CDR1 reads SGHVS; CDR2 reads FQNEAQ. The sample was sorted CD4+, CD8+, or CD8+CD57+ T cells (not recorded which) from PBMCs. The V and J genes are TRBV7-8 and TRBJ2-1; possible D gene TRBD1, 6 bases. The receptor comes from a human donor with aplastic anemia. CDR3 in DNA: TGTGCCAGCAGCTTTCTACATGGGGGCGATGAGCAGTTCTTC. It specifies CASSFLHGGDEQFF.